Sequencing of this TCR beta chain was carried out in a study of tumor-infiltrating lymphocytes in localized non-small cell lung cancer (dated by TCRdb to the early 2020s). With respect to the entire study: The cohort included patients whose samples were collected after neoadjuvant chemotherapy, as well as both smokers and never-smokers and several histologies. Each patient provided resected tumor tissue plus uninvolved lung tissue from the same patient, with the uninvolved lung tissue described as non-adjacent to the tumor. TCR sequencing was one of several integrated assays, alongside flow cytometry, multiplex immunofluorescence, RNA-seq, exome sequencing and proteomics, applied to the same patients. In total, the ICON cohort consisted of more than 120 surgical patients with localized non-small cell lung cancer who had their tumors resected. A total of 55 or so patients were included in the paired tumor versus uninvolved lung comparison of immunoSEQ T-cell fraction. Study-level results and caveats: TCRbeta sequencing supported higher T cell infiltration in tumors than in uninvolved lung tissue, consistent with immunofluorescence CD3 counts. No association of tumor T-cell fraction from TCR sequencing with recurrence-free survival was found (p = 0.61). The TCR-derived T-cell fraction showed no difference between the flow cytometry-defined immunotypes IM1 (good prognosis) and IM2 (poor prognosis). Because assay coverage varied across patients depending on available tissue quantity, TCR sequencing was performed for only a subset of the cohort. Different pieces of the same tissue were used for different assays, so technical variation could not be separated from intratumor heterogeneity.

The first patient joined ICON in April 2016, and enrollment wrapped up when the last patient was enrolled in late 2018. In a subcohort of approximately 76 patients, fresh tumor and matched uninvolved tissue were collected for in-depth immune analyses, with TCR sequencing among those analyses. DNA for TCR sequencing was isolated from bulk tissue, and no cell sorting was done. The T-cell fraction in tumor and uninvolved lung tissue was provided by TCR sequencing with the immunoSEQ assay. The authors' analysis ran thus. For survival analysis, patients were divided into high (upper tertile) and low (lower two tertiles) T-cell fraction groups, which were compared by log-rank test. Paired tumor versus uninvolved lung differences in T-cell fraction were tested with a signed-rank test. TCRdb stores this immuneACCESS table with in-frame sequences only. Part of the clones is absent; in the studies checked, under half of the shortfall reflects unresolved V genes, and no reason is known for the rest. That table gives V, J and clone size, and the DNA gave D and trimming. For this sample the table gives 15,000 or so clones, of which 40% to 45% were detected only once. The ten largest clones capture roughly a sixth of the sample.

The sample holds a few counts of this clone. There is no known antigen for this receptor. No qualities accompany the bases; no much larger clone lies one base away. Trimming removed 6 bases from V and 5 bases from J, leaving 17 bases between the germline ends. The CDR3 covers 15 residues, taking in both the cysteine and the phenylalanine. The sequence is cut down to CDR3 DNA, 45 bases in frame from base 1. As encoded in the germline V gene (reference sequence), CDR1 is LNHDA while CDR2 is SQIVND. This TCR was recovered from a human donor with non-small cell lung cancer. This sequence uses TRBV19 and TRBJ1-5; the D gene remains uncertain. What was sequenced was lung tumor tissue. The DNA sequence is TGTGCCAGTAGCCCCGGACGGATCGGGGATCAGCCCCAGCATTTT. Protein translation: CASSPGRIGDQPQHF.